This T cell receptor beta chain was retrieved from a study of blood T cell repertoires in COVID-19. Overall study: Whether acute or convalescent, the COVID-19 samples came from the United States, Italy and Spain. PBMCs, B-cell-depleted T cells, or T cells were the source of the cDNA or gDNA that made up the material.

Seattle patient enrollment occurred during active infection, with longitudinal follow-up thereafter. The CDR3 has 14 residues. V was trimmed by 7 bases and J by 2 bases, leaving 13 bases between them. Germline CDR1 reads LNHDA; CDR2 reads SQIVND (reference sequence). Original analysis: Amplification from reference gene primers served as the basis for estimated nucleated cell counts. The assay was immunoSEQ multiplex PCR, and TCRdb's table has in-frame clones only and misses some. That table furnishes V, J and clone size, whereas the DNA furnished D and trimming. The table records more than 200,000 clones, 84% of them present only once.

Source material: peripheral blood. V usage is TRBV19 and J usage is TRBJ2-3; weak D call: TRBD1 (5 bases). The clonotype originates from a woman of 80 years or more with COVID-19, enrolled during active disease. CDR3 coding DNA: TGTGCCAGTAATAGGTGGGGCCCCACAGATACGCAGTATTTT. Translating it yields CASNRWGPTDTQYF.